The sequence of this TCR beta chain was determined in a study of T cell changes during pregnancy in multiple sclerosis. TCRdb's copy holds only in-frame clones and misses some; the assay was immunoSEQ multiplex PCR. The sample yields roughly 13,000 clones, over 85% seen once. The V gene end was trimmed by 5 bases and the J gene end by 8 bases; junction bases not matched to a gene: 6. The germline CDR1 and CDR2 sequences are SQVTM and ANQGSEA. There are 12 residues in the CDR3. The chain employs TRBV29-1 and TRBJ1-2; 9 nucleotides align to TRBD1. This sequence originates from a female donor in good health, enrolled as a control in a pregnancy study. The material was peripheral blood, obtained in the second trimester of pregnancy. The CDR3 here is CSVPGTGTGYTF. The CDR3 DNA reads TGCAGCGTTCCCGGGACAGGGACCGGCTACACCTTC.